This TCR beta chain came from a study of control samples from healthy donors and cancer patients (dated by TCRdb to about 2020). Library method: the immunoSEQ multiplex PCR assay. TCRdb stores this immuneACCESS table with in-frame sequences only. Part of the clones is absent; in the studies checked, under half of the shortfall reflects unresolved V genes, and no reason is known for the rest. Recorded for this sample are around 190,000 clones; approximately 90% of them occurred a single time. Of the sample, 1.3% to 1.5% falls within the top ten clones. To note about this clone: Its target antigen remains unknown. No much larger clone exists at a distance of one base, and base qualities are not known.

From cysteine to phenylalanine, the CDR3 is 14 amino acids long. The entry retains the CDR3 DNA only, 42 bases that are in frame from base 1. Between the V and J ends, shortened by 3 bases and 0 bases respectively, the junction contains 5 bases. Per the germline V gene (reference sequence), LNHDA is the CDR1 and SQIVND is the CDR2. Sample: blood. The V gene is TRBV19 and the J gene is TRBJ1-4, with no confident D gene call. The sequence derives from a man aged 25 to 45 in good health. In nucleotide form, the sequence is TGTGCCAGTAGTATCGGCACAACTAATGAAAAACTGTTTTTT. This translates into CASSIGTTNEKLFF.